This T cell receptor beta chain appears in the sequencing data of a study of lymphopenia after photon versus proton radiotherapy. Findings of the study overall: After the lymphocyte nadir, photon-treated repertoires showed oligoclonal expansion, especially of CD8+ Temra cells.

Using immunoSEQ multiplex PCR, the repertoire was profiled, and TCRdb retains in-frame clones only, with some absent. This repertoire shows about 17,000 clones, about 93% found once; its top ten account for 5.5% to 7.5%. Points on this clone: No antigen is known for it.

The CDR3 consists of 13 residues. The V and J ends lost 4 bases and 8 bases respectively, with 11 bases between them. In germline, CDR1 is SNHLY, CDR2 FYNNEI. This sequence originates from a man aged 55 to 69 with pancreatic cancer. The specimen was peripheral blood, collected from a patient treated with photon-based radiotherapy. This chain joins TRBV2 and TRBJ1-4; D not certain. CDR3 in amino acids: CASSAEGWEKLFF. The CDR3 nucleotides read TGTGCCAGCAGTGCGGAAGGGTGGGAAAAACTGTTTTTT.